The 18 T cell receptor beta chains presented below share a single source sample, sequenced in a study of blood T cells in healthy people across ages. Combining a sample-barcoded 5' primer with a J-beta primer mix, a second PCR ran for 7 to 11 cycles. From the 5' RACE reads, TCRdb called clonotypes with MiXCR, one entry per CDR3 protein. The table shows around 870,000 distinct CDR3 sequences, with around 30% occurring only once. Material for sequencing was blood. These receptors came from a woman older than 75 in good health.

V gene TRBV5-1 combines with J gene TRBJ1-3; TRBD1 might be the D (6 bases). Trimming stripped 1 base from V and 1 base from J, with 9 bases between. Per the germline V gene, CDR1 is SGHRS and CDR2 is YFSETQ. The CDR3 covers 15 residues. CDR3 loop: CASSLNGQSGNTIYF. The CDR3 DNA is TGCGCCAGCAGCTTGAACGGACAGTCTGGAAACACCATATATTTT.

This clonotype was seen more than once but under ten times. This chain connects TRBV20-1 to TRBJ1-5, with a weak D call TRBD1 (6 bases). CDR3 size: 18 residues. V lost 1 base, J lost 2 bases, and 21 bases lay in between. CDR1 and CDR2 from the germline V gene are DFQATT and SNEGSKA (reference sequence). CDR3 protein: CSARAPSEGDHGNQPQHF. The CDR3 nucleotides are TGCAGTGCTAGAGCCCCTTCAGAGGGGGATCATGGCAATCAGCCCCAGCATTTT.

This rearrangement joins TRBV6-5 to TRBJ2-3; D not certain. Between the trimmed V and J ends, which lost 0 bases and 6 bases, there was a span of 7 bases. The CDR3 consists of 13 residues. Germline V gene lookup returns CDR1 MNHEY and CDR2 SVGAGI. The CDR3 is CASSYSHADTQYF. The CDR3 DNA reads as TGTGCCAGCAGTTACTCCCACGCGGATACGCAGTATTTT.

In this sample, this clonotype turned up many times. This chain links TRBV12-3 or TRBV12-4 with TRBJ1-2; no clear D gene. The CDR3 runs to 14 residues. The germline V and J ends were trimmed by 3 bases and 1 base, with 9 bases remaining between them. The CDR3 nucleotides are TGTGCCAGCAGTTTTACAGTACTTAACTATGGCTACACCTTC. Encoded protein: CASSFTVLNYGYTF.

Ten or more counts support this clonotype. V usage is TRBV27 and J usage is TRBJ2-1; perhaps TRBD2 as D (7 bases). Trimming took off 8 bases at V and 12 bases at J, with 14 bases between the two ends. Germline V lookup: CDR1 MNHEY, CDR2 SMNVEV (reference sequence). CDR3 length equals 11 residues. The chain's CDR3 is CASEGGPRQFF. The CDR3 DNA is TGTGCCAGCGAGGGGGGGCCGAGGCAGTTCTTC.

A few counts support this clonotype. A read error is possible here, since a much larger clone lies one base away. The chain couples TRBV20-1 to TRBJ2-5; weak D call: TRBD1 (5 bases). This CDR3 spans 14 amino acids. The germline V gene encodes CDR1 DFQATT and CDR2 SNEGSKA (reference sequence). V was clipped by 1 base and J by 4 bases, with 13 bases between them. The CDR3 DNA sequence: TGCAGTGCTAGAGGAGCAGGGATCGGAGAGACCCAGTACTTC. As protein: CSARGAGIGETQYF.

The chain employs TRBV27 and TRBJ1-6, with D unresolved. There are 13 residues in the CDR3. The germline CDR1 and CDR2 sequences are MNHEY and SMNVEV (reference sequence). Between the trimmed V and J ends, which lost 6 bases and 10 bases, there was a span of 13 bases. This chain's CDR3 is CASSMRAGSPLHF. CDR3 nucleotide sequence: TGTGCCAGCAGCATGAGAGCAGGCTCACCCCTCCACTTT.

The chain recombines TRBV6-5 with TRBJ2-3; possible D gene TRBD1, 6 bases. Germline V CDR1 and CDR2: MNHEY, SVGAGI. This CDR3 region has 16 residues. The V gene lost 5 bases and the J gene lost 4 bases, with 19 bases spanning the gap. The CDR3 sequence: CASSPKRTPGADTQYF. CDR3 coding DNA: TGTGCCAGCAGTCCGAAGAGAACTCCAGGGGCAGATACGCAGTATTTT.

This clonotype was counted only a few times. This may be a read error, as it is one base from a much larger clone. V usage is TRBV28 and J usage is TRBJ2-5; TRBD1 is a possible D gene (6 bases). The germline V gene encodes CDR1 MDHEN and CDR2 SYDVKM. Trimming left V 6 bases short and J 11 bases short, with 25 bases between. CDR3 length: 15 amino acids. This CDR3 is CASSKPQGNYNEQYF. CDR3 nucleotides: TGTGCCAGCAGCAAACCCCAGGGGAACTACAATGAGCAGTACTTC.

This clonotype was seen more than once but under ten times. A read error may be the cause here, since a much bigger clone is one base away. The chain recombines TRBV20-1 with TRBJ2-7, with D maybe TRBD1 (6 bases). The CDR3 contains 11 residues. Germline V gene lookup returns CDR1 DFQATT and CDR2 SNEGSKA (reference sequence). Trimming left V 7 bases short and J 3 bases short, with 10 bases between. The CDR3 DNA follows: TGCAGTGGAGAACAGGGCTACGAGCAGTACTTC. This translates into CSGEQGYEQYF.

This clonotype was observed a few times. V and J are TRBV12-3 or TRBV12-4 and TRBJ1-5; D perhaps matches TRBD1 (5 bases). The CDR3 loop spans 18 amino acids. V lost 2 bases to trimming and J lost 5 bases, with 22 bases between them. Here the CDR3 reads CASSLPRGGRAMDQPQHF. CDR3 DNA: TGTGCCAGCAGTTTACCGAGGGGTGGCAGAGCTATGGATCAGCCCCAGCATTTT.

V is TRBV29-1 and J is TRBJ1-3; possible D gene TRBD1, 5 bases. The CDR3 spans 14 residues. V dropped 2 bases and J dropped 5 bases, with 13 bases sitting between them. Germline-derived CDR1 and CDR2 are SQVTM and ANQGSEA. CDR3 sequence (DNA): TGCAGCGTTGAATGGGTAGAGGGGCGAAACACCATATATTTT. Protein product: CSVEWVEGRNTIYF. The full variable domain, completed using reference TRBV29-1 and TRBJ1-3, is SAVISQKPSRDICQRGTSLTIQCQVDSQVTMMFWYRQQPGQSLTLIATANQGSEATYESGFVIDKFPISRPNLTFSTLTVSNMSPEDSSIYLCSVEWVEGRNTIYFGEGSWLTVV.

This clonotype was observed many times. This chain joins TRBV14 and TRBJ2-4, with D hard to call. Looked up from germline, CDR1 is SGHDN and CDR2 is FVKESK. V was cut by 3 bases and J by 8 bases, with 14 bases left in between. The CDR3 is made up of 14 amino acids. The CDR3 protein is CASSHFLTSDIQYF. DNA for the CDR3: TGTGCCAGCAGCCATTTTCTAACTTCGGACATTCAGTACTTC.

On this clonotype: Relative to the germline gene, one junction end is altered; a read error may explain this. The V and J genes are TRBV9 and TRBJ1-1; D gene ambiguous. The germline CDR1 and CDR2 sequences are SGDLS and YYNGEE. The CDR3 length is 14 residues. The CDR3 region is CASSVADSNTEAFF. CDR3 DNA sequence: TGCGCCAGCAGCGTAGCCGACTCGAACACTGAAGCTTTCTTT.

This clonotype was detected ten times or more. The chain carries TRBV20-1 and TRBJ1-4; 8 bases line up with TRBD1. There are 16 residues in the CDR3. The junction had 6 bases not matched to a gene; V was cut back by 2 bases and J by 1 base. Germline CDR1 is DFQATT and CDR2 is SNEGSKA (reference sequence). The CDR3, as DNA: TGCAGTGCTAGACAGTCTACAGGGGGAACTAATGAAAAACTGTTTTTT. It codes for CSARQSTGGTNEKLFF.

The chain has TRBV29-1 and TRBJ2-5; D gene uncertain. The CDR3 runs 13 residues. Trimming cost V 6 bases and J 5 bases, with 16 bases left between them. Germline CDR1 reads SQVTM; CDR2 reads ANQGSEA. CDR3 residues: CSVTRLWSETQYF. In nucleotides, the CDR3 is TGCAGCGTGACCCGATTATGGTCGGAGACCCAGTACTTC. Together with reference TRBV29-1 and TRBJ2-5, the CDR3 gives the full variable domain: SAVISQKPSRDICQRGTSLTIQCQVDSQVTMMFWYRQQPGQSLTLIATANQGSEATYESGFVIDKFPISRPNLTFSTLTVSNMSPEDSSIYLCSVTRLWSETQYFGPGTRLLVL.

This sequence joins TRBV5-5 and TRBJ1-1; D remains unclear. The CDR3 extends over 15 amino acids. The V end lost 1 base, the J end lost 0 bases, and 10 bases lay between the germline ends. CDR1 SGHKS and CDR2 YYEKEE come from the germline V gene (reference sequence). In DNA, the CDR3 is TGTGCCAGCAGCTTGTACGGAAGTATGAACACTGAAGCTTTCTTT. It encodes CASSLYGSMNTEAFF.

This clonotype was observed at least ten times. This chain joins TRBV4-3 and TRBJ2-1; 7 bases are a match to TRBD2. The CDR3 is 15 residues long. The germline gives CDR1 LGHNA, CDR2 YSLEER. The V gene end was trimmed by 4 bases and the J gene end by 1 base; junction bases not matched to a gene: 4. CDR3 DNA sequence: TGCGCCAGCAGCCGCAGCGGGGTGTCCTACAATGAGCAGTTCTTC. Amino acid sequence: CASSRSGVSYNEQFF.